What follows is one TCR beta chain and its context. The antigen is undetermined. The PCR made use of 60 Vbeta and 13 Jbeta primers. The repertoire was sequenced with immunoSEQ multiplex PCR; TCRdb's copy has only in-frame clones and lacks some. Among over 110,000 clones listed, around 82% were seen once. There are 15 residues in the CDR3. Unmatched junction bases numbered 6, after V lost 2 bases and J lost 5 bases. In germline, CDR1 is MNHEY, CDR2 SMNVEV (reference sequence). This sample was included in a study of cytomegalovirus exposure and HLA in healthy donors. The wider study: There were some 380 genotyped donors. Of these, 75% to 90% fell in the genetic ancestry cluster associated with self-reported Caucasian donors.

Points from the study as a whole: In a later analysis, donors in an Asian-associated ancestry cluster reportedly had fewer N-insertions in productive TCRs than the cohort mean. Analyzed later, association rates of TCRs varied across HLA loci, with DRB1 most and HLA-C fewest.

In nominal health when sampled, donors likely had unrecorded immune exposures nonetheless. This chain connects TRBV27 to TRBJ2-7, with TRBD1 matching over 10 bases. The clonotype originates from a woman aged 40-49 years in good health and CMV-seropositive. The sequencing input was PBMCs. This chain's CDR3 is CASSLARGQGNEQYF. The CDR3 nucleotides read TGTGCCAGCAGTTTAGCCCGGGGACAGGGGAACGAGCAGTACTTC.